The 3 T cell receptor beta chains in this list originate from one sample, sequenced in a study of identical twins. TCRdb independently ran MiXCR on the 5' RACE reads; one entry per CDR3 protein. The data hold 420,000 or so distinct CDR3 sequences, with approximately 17% observed a single time. Sequencing input: naive T cells sorted from blood. Source of these receptors: a man between 50 and 59 years old in good health.

This clonotype was counted a few times. The chain combines TRBV5-1 with TRBJ2-7; 11 bases line up with TRBD1. Germline assignment: CDR1 SGHRS and CDR2 YFSETQ. The CDR3 totals 14 residues. The junction had 7 bases not matched to a gene; V was cut back by 2 bases and J by 9 bases. The CDR3 is CASSLPGQGVVQYF. The CDR3 DNA reads TGCGCCAGCAGCTTACCGGGACAGGGGGTGGTGCAGTACTTC.

CDR3 coding DNA: TGTGCCAGCACCAAAACATATCCCGTGGGTGAGCAGTACTTC. It translates to CASTKTYPVGEQYF. The chain is built from TRBV6-1 and TRBJ2-7; D not resolved. The ends were cut back, 7 bases at V and 7 bases at J, with 20 bases in the middle. The CDR3 has 14 amino acids. CDR1 is MNHNS, CDR2 SASEGT, per germline.

This clonotype appeared many times. The chain is built from TRBV21-1 and TRBJ2-2; the table's D call, TRBD1, was not checked against the DNA. TRBV21-1 is designated a pseudogene. The CDR3 has 18 residues. The CDR3: CASSKDPRDRDSTGELFF. CDR3 DNA sequence: TGTGCCAGCAGCAAAGACCCCCGGGACAGGGATAGCACCGGGGAGCTGTTTTTT.